The 12 T cell receptor beta chains given below trace back to one sample, sequenced in a study of shared clonotypes between healthy human individuals. Some clones are missing from TCRdb's copy, which holds only in-frame ones; the method was immunoSEQ multiplex PCR. The sample lists approximately 1,000,000 clones; 60% to 80% were seen once. The source material was memory CD4+ T cells from PBMCs. Subset described: CD45RA-negative fraction. Receptor source: a man younger than 30 in good health. Some clones in this sample may be carry-over from other donors' samples.

This clone has only one observation. The rearrangement joins TRBV6-6 to TRBJ2-1; 8 nucleotides agree with TRBD2. Germline values: CDR1 MNHNY, CDR2 SVGAGI (reference sequence). This CDR3 is 14 amino acids long. V dropped 5 bases and J dropped 3; count of bases not matched to a gene: 3. The CDR3 DNA sequence: TGTGCCAGCAGTCCTACTAGCGGCTACAATGAGCAGTTCTTC. Its translation: CASSPTSGYNEQFF.

The gene calls are TRBV5-1 and TRBJ2-5; D is uncertain. The V and J ends lost 1 base and 2 bases respectively, with 3 bases between them. Germline CDR1 is SGHRS and CDR2 is YFSETQ. The CDR3 runs 12 residues. This chain's CDR3 is CASSLWQETQYF. As DNA, the CDR3 is TGCGCCAGCAGCTTGTGGCAAGAGACCCAGTACTTC.

V usage is TRBV19 and J usage is TRBJ2-1, with D possibly TRBD2 on 5 matching bases. Germline CDR1 and CDR2: LNHDA and SQIVND (reference sequence). The ends were cut back, 7 bases at V and 6 bases at J, with 16 bases in the middle. This CDR3 is 14 amino acids long. The CDR3 sequence is CASTSGGAINEQFF. The CDR3 DNA sequence: TGTGCCAGTACTTCCGGAGGCGCCATCAATGAGCAGTTCTTC. Drawing the rest from reference TRBV19 and TRBJ2-1, the complete variable domain is DGGITQSPKYLFRKEGQNVTLSCEQNLNHDAMYWYRQDPGQGLRLIYYSQIVNDFQKGDIAEGYSVSREKKESFPLTVTSAQKNPTAFYLCASTSGGAINEQFFGPGTRLTVL.

This clone was counted only a few times. This rearrangement joins TRBV5-5 to TRBJ2-2; D is uncertain. V was shortened by 0 bases and J by 7 bases, with 7 bases between the two germline ends. The germline gives CDR1 SGHKS, CDR2 YYEKEE (reference sequence). The CDR3 loop spans 13 amino acids. CDR3 protein: CASSLAEGGELFF. CDR3 bases: TGTGCCAGCAGCTTGGCGGAAGGCGGGGAGCTGTTTTTT.

The chain recombines TRBV6-1 with TRBJ2-7; no clear D gene. Trimming removed 7 bases from V and 1 base from J, with 14 bases in between. Germline-derived CDR1 and CDR2 are MNHNS and SASEGT. CDR3 length equals 14 residues. The chain's CDR3 is CASTSVKGSYEQYF. CDR3 coding DNA: TGTGCCAGCACCAGTGTTAAGGGATCCTACGAGCAGTACTTC.

This clone has only one observation. V and J are TRBV6-1 and TRBJ1-4, with TRBD1 identical over 9 bases. With 4 bases clipped from V and 4 bases from J, the junction kept 4 bases outside the gene matches. Germline V CDR1 and CDR2: MNHNS, SASEGT. The CDR3 sequence is 15 residues long. The CDR3 DNA is TGTGCCAGCAGTGCTCTGACAGGGGGTAATGAAAAACTGTTTTTT. It yields the protein CASSALTGGNEKLFF.

The rearrangement joins TRBV18 to TRBJ2-3; D not certain. This CDR3 region has 13 residues. Germline V gene data show CDR1 as KGHSH and CDR2 as LQKENI. V lost 3 bases and J 2 bases, leaving 6 bases between the germline ends. For the CDR3, the DNA is TGTGCCAGCTCACCCTACAACACAGATACGCAGTATTTT. The encoded protein is CASSPYNTDTQYF.

The V and J genes are TRBV6-7 and TRBJ1-5; perhaps TRBD1 as D (5 bases). TRBV6-7 is assigned to the ORF class and has an uncertain function. With 2 bases removed from V and 7 bases from J, the gap between germline ends came to 12 bases. This CDR3 is 14 amino acids long. The CDR3 coding sequence is TGTGCCAGCAGTTACGGGGGTGGGGGGCAGCCCCAGCATTTT. Protein sequence: CASSYGGGGQPQHF.

This clone is a singleton in its sample. The chain employs TRBV27 and TRBJ2-3, with TRBD2 matching over 7 bases. Germline V gene sequence: CDR1 MNHEY, CDR2 SMNVEV (reference sequence). V lost 7 bases and J lost 0; bases outside the gene matches: 10. The CDR3 contains 16 residues. DNA for the CDR3: TGTGCCAGCACCCCTTTCGGGGGGTTTAGCACAGATACGCAGTATTTT. Translation gives CASTPFGGFSTDTQYF.

V is TRBV27 and J is TRBJ2-7; 8 bases match TRBD1. V lost 5 bases to trimming and J lost 3 bases; unmatched junction nucleotides: 6. Germline values: CDR1 MNHEY, CDR2 SMNVEV (reference sequence). The CDR3 spans 14 residues. CDR3 sequence reads: CASSTRTGSYEQYF. The CDR3 nucleotides read TGTGCCAGCAGTACTAGGACAGGGAGCTACGAGCAGTACTTC.

V usage is TRBV28 and J usage is TRBJ2-7; maybe TRBD1 (5 bases). Germline-derived CDR1 and CDR2 are MDHEN and SYDVKM. This CDR3 spans 15 amino acids. The V end lost 4 bases, the J end lost 3 bases, and 16 bases lay between the germline ends. The CDR3 region is CASSSPPGSGYEQYF. In DNA form, the CDR3 reads TGTGCCAGCAGTTCTCCCCCAGGGTCGGGCTACGAGCAGTACTTC.

The V and J genes are TRBV27 and TRBJ2-7; TRBD2 matches 11 bases. Trimming at V came to 0 bases and at J to 5 bases, leaving 6 bases not matched to a gene. Per germline, CDR1 MNHEY and CDR2 SMNVEV (reference sequence). CDR3 length: 16 amino acids. CDR3 sequence: CASSLSKLAGDHEQYF. CDR3 bases: TGTGCCAGCAGTTTATCAAAACTAGCGGGAGACCACGAGCAGTACTTC.